This T cell receptor beta chain was found in a study of cytomegalovirus exposure and HLA in healthy donors. Study-wide background: Clustering assigned 70% to 85% of the 350 to 400 genotyped donors to the Caucasian-associated ancestry cluster.

CDR1 is SGHNT and CDR2 is YYREEE in the germline V gene (reference sequence). The CDR3 consists of 11 residues. V lost 3 bases and J lost 7, with 7 bases in between. PCR was performed using 60 Vbeta and 13 Jbeta primers. Measured with immunoSEQ multiplex PCR; TCRdb has only the in-frame clones, and not every one. The sample yields 40,000 to 55,000 clones, 75% to 80% seen once. Remarks on this clone: Its antigen is as yet unknown.

Study results and limitations: Accurate HLA-A and HLA-B prediction from TCR beta sequences was reported for most subjects.

The sequenced sample consisted of PBMCs. This sequence was found in a woman aged 40 to 50 in good health and CMV-seropositive. The chain links TRBV5-4 to TRBJ1-2; D gene ambiguous. The CDR3, as DNA: TGTGCCAGCAGCTCACCGAGTGGCTACACCTTC. This translates into CASSSPSGYTF.